The entry below describes one T cell receptor (beta chain). This sample was included in a study of blood T cells in healthy people across ages. Total RNA, at least 5 micrograms per sample, was extracted from PBMCs. Trimming at V came to 4 bases and at J to 13 bases, leaving 9 bases not matched to a gene. Looked up from germline, CDR1 is SGHTA and CDR2 is FQGNSA. The CDR3 contains 13 residues. Alongside a J-beta primer mix, a sample-barcoded 5' primer served in a second PCR lasting roughly 7 to 11 cycles. Each cDNA molecule, via a template-switch adaptor with 12 random nucleotides, was tagged. A minimum of 3 million CDR3-containing paired-end reads was obtained for each sample. TCRdb fed the 5' RACE reads into MiXCR, producing one record per CDR3 protein. Of 1.5 million to 2 million distinct CDR3 sequences listed, 28% are singletons.

The chain uses TRBV7-2 and TRBJ2-1; 8 bases are shared with TRBD1. Specimen: blood. This TCR derives from a woman in her twenties or thirties in good health. CDR3 nucleotide sequence: TGTGCCAGCAGCTCCCGTCGGGACAGGAACCAGTTCTTC. It yields the protein CASSSRRDRNQFF.